One and the same sample provided the 25 T cell receptor beta chains below, sequenced in a study of T cells expressing NK-cell markers. TCRdb re-called the 5' RACE reads, yielding one record per CDR3 amino acid sequence without DNA. This table lists fewer than 400,000 distinct CDR3 sequences. Sequencing input: blood T cells: a sorted CD56 or NKG2C T cell subset, CD4+ or CD8+ T cells, or bulk PBMC T cells (not recorded which). These receptors all stem from a woman aged 45-59 years in good health.

The chain joins TRBV6-5 to TRBJ1-1; the TRBD1 assignment by TCRdb is unverifiable without DNA. This CDR3 contains 16 residues. The germline V gene encodes CDR1 MNHEY and CDR2 SVGAGI. CDR3 sequence: CASSYRTVNMNTEAFF.

This chain connects TRBV12-3 or TRBV12-4 to TRBJ1-3. The CDR3 length is 15 residues. Here the CDR3 reads CASSTGAASGNTIYF.

The chain has TRBV14 and TRBJ2-1. The length of the CDR3 is 19 residues. Germline V gene lookup returns CDR1 SGHDN and CDR2 FVKESK. The CDR3 sequence: CASSQNKATVDSSYNEQFF.

This chain uses TRBV3-1 with TRBJ2-5. CDR1 and CDR2 from the germline V gene are LGHDT and YNNKEL (reference sequence). The CDR3 is 15 amino acids. The CDR3 sequence: CASSQPSGLLKTQYF.

The V gene is TRBV12-3 or TRBV12-4, the J gene TRBJ1-1; TCRdb gives TRBD1 as the D gene, but with no DNA this cannot be confirmed. This CDR3 comprises 14 residues. CDR3 loop: CASSPRAGQTEAFF.

Here the CDR3 reads CASSFKGPSENEQYF. This chain links TRBV5-1 with TRBJ2-7. CDR1 and CDR2 (germline): SGHRS, YFSETQ. The CDR3 loop spans 15 amino acids.

The V call is TRBV20-1, the J call TRBJ2-7; TCRdb outputs TRBD2, but without DNA this stays unchecked. The CDR3 is made up of 16 amino acids. CDR1 and CDR2 from the germline V gene are DFQATT and SNEGSKA (reference sequence). The CDR3 reads CSARSQAAGVRYEQYF.

The chain uses TRBV27 and TRBJ2-7. This CDR3 region has 15 residues. The germline gives CDR1 MNHEY, CDR2 SMNVEV (reference sequence). This CDR3 is CASSFRQPSSYEQYF.

The V call is TRBV9, the J call TRBJ2-1; without DNA, the TCRdb call of TRBD2 cannot be checked. The CDR3 is 16 residues long. Germline loops: CDR1 SGDLS, CDR2 YYNGEE. CDR3 sequence reads: CASSPHPRGAVDEQFF.

The chain couples TRBV9 to TRBJ1-5. The CDR3 is 16 amino acids. Germline assignment: CDR1 SGDLS and CDR2 YYNGEE. The CDR3 region is CASSPGGGGEYQPQHF.

The chain recombines TRBV12-3 or TRBV12-4 with TRBJ2-2. This CDR3 is built from 14 residues. The CDR3 sequence is CASSLLGITGELFF.

The chain carries TRBV29-1 and TRBJ2-7; the TRBD1 assignment by TCRdb is unverifiable without DNA. The CDR3 covers 15 residues. Germline V gene lookup returns CDR1 SQVTM and CDR2 ANQGSEA. The CDR3 protein is CSVEDRHRTSQGAYF.

The rearrangement joins TRBV20-1 to TRBJ2-1; absent DNA, TCRdb's TRBD1 call cannot be checked. This CDR3 spans 16 amino acids. Germline V gene data show CDR1 as DFQATT and CDR2 as SNEGSKA (reference sequence). The CDR3 is CSAGPQDRGFGDEQFF.

This chain joins TRBV7-6 and TRBJ1-3; TCRdb lists TRBD1, though no DNA is available to test this call. Germline V CDR1 and CDR2: SGHVS, FNYEAQ. There are 16 residues in the CDR3. The CDR3 sequence is CASSSDRGSSGNTIYF.

V is TRBV29-1 and J is TRBJ2-2; TCRdb picks TRBD1, but there is no DNA to check that call. Germline V gene lookup returns CDR1 SQVTM and CDR2 ANQGSEA. The length of the CDR3 is 13 residues. The CDR3 spells CSGDSANTGELFF.

V usage is TRBV27 and J usage is TRBJ2-7; TCRdb reports TRBD1, a call that lacks DNA to check it against. CDR1 MNHEY and CDR2 SMNVEV come from the germline V gene (reference sequence). This CDR3 comprises 14 residues. The CDR3 sequence is CASGPGRPPYEQYF.

V usage is TRBV12-3 or TRBV12-4 and J usage is TRBJ1-5; lacking DNA, the TRBD1 call made by TCRdb goes unchecked. This CDR3 has 17 residues. CDR3 region: CASSNQGGGTIVRPQHF.

CDR3 in amino acids: CASSQDRAGGPPQHF. This sequence joins TRBV3-1 and TRBJ1-5; the D call of TRBD1 rests on TCRdb alone, since no DNA is present to check it. CDR1 is LGHDT and CDR2 is YNNKEL in the germline V gene (reference sequence). The CDR3 runs 15 residues.

CDR3 sequence: CSARDPGQGNQEGEAFF. The rearrangement links TRBV20-1 to TRBJ1-1; there is no DNA to check the TCRdb D call of TRBD1. CDR3 length: 17 residues. CDR1 is DFQATT, CDR2 SNEGSKA, per germline (reference sequence).

The chain is built from TRBV5-1 and TRBJ1-4. The CDR3 is 15 amino acids. The germline V gene encodes CDR1 SGHRS and CDR2 YFSETQ. The CDR3 protein is CASSLKNGAYEKLFF.

CDR3 in amino acids: CASSFNTGQETQYF. The chain joins TRBV7-9 to TRBJ2-5; TCRdb calls TRBD1, which cannot be checked without DNA. In germline, CDR1 is SEHNR, CDR2 FQNEAQ (reference sequence). CDR3 length: 14 residues.

The chain is built from TRBV12-3 or TRBV12-4 and TRBJ1-5; no DNA is available, so the TRBD1 call from TCRdb remains unchecked. The CDR3 consists of 15 residues. The CDR3 sequence: CASSRGQGTNQPQHF.

CDR3 residues: CASSSSRRDTQYF. The chain carries TRBV6-5 and TRBJ2-3. Germline loops: CDR1 MNHEY, CDR2 SVGAGI. The CDR3 totals 13 residues.

This CDR3 reads CASSDGTRREDTQYF. The chain uses TRBV7-3 and TRBJ2-3; the D gene TCRdb calls, TRBD2, cannot be checked with no DNA. Germline V gene sequence: CDR1 SGHTA, CDR2 FQGTGA. The CDR3 sequence is 15 residues long.

The chain couples TRBV7-9 to TRBJ2-6; TCRdb's D call of TRBD2 is untestable without DNA. From germline, CDR1 is SEHNR and CDR2 FQNEAQ (reference sequence). The CDR3 contains 21 residues. The CDR3 protein is CASSLGARTRAQISGANVLTF.